One sample yielded the 32 T cell receptor beta chains listed below, sequenced in a study of human T cells and chemical hapten exposure. Via MiXCR, TCRdb re-called the RACE reads, giving one row per CDR3 protein. The sample holds over 300,000 distinct CDR3 sequences, less than 6.5% seen once. Time point meaning: pre-sensitization, week 0. As to treatment: therapeutic diphenylcyclopropenone sensitization with weekly scalp DPC. The specimen comprised whole blood, sampled in connection with sensitization to the hapten diphenylcyclopropenone (DPC). The receptors were gathered from a woman aged 50 to 60 with alopecia areata. Some clones in this sample may be carry-over from other donors' samples.

This clonotype was seen at least ten times. This chain uses TRBV25-1 with TRBJ2-5, with 8 bases that match TRBD1. The CDR3 has 15 amino acids. The germline V gene has CDR1 MGHDK and CDR2 SYGVNS. V trimming: 5 bases; J trimming: 5 bases; junction bases outside the gene matches: 10. The CDR3 here is CASSSQDRVSETQYF. Written as DNA, the CDR3 is TGTGCCAGCAGTTCCCAGGACAGGGTGTCGGAGACCCAGTACTTC.

This clonotype was observed many times. This rearrangement joins TRBV7-9 to TRBJ2-3; 8 positions match TRBD1. Germline V gives CDR1 SEHNR, CDR2 FQNEAQ (reference sequence). The CDR3 is 16 amino acids. Unmatched junction bases numbered 10, after V lost 5 bases and J lost 3 bases. CDR3 protein: CASSPLTGGETDTQYF. The CDR3 DNA follows: TGTGCCAGCAGCCCCCTTACAGGGGGTGAGACAGATACGCAGTATTTT.

This clonotype was recorded at least ten times. V and J are TRBV7-9 and TRBJ2-3; 8 nucleotides match TRBD1. Germline CDR1 reads SEHNR; CDR2 reads FQNEAQ (reference sequence). V lost 3 bases and J lost 5; bases outside the gene matches: 13. The CDR3 contains 17 residues. The CDR3: CASSFPLSTGDGDTQYF. In DNA, the CDR3 is TGTGCCAGCAGCTTTCCCCTCTCGACAGGGGACGGAGATACGCAGTATTTT.

This clonotype was observed at least ten times. The CDR3: CATSMTSGTGETQYF. CDR3 DNA sequence: TGTGCCACCAGCATGACTAGCGGGACGGGAGAGACCCAGTACTTC. The genes are TRBV15 and TRBJ2-5; 11 bases fit TRBD2. The CDR3 covers 15 residues. The V and J ends lost 4 bases and 4 bases, in that order; junction bases with no gene match: 5. CDR1 and CDR2 (germline): LNHNV, YYDKDF (reference sequence).

This chain uses TRBV11-3 with TRBJ1-4, with 11 bases aligning to TRBD1. The CDR3 consists of 16 residues. Trimming took 2 bases from V and 5 from J; bases not matched to a gene: 4. Germline V gene data show CDR1 as SGHNT and CDR2 as YENEEA. The CDR3 is CASSLPRTGGNEKLFF. DNA of the CDR3: TGTGCCAGCAGCTTACCCCGGACAGGGGGCAATGAAAAACTGTTTTTT.

This clonotype was observed many times. This rearrangement joins TRBV11-2 to TRBJ2-7, with a tentative D call TRBD1 (5 bases). This CDR3 contains 11 residues. Germline-derived CDR1 and CDR2 are SGHAT and FQNNGV. V dropped 8 bases and J dropped 6 bases, with 11 bases sitting between them. The CDR3 spells CASEGASEQYF. In nucleotides, the CDR3 is TGTGCCAGCGAAGGGGCGAGCGAGCAGTACTTC. The variable domain in full, with the rest retrieved from reference TRBV11-2 and TRBJ2-7, is EAGVAQSPRYKIIEKRQSVAFWCNPISGHATLYWYQQILGQGPKLLIQFQNNGVVDDSQLPKDRFSAERLKGVDSTLKIQPAKLEDSAVYLCASEGASEQYFGPGTRLTVT.

This clonotype was observed at least ten times. CDR3 amino acids: CASSLGRYNDLHF. The CDR3 DNA reads TGTGCCAGCAGCTTAGGCCGGTACAATGACCTCCACTTT. The chain uses TRBV13 and TRBJ1-6; the D is unclear. CDR1 is PRHDT and CDR2 is FYEKMQ in the germline V gene (reference sequence). This CDR3 has 13 residues. Trimming removed 0 bases at V and 15 bases at J, with 12 bases between.

This clonotype has ten or more counts. V and J are TRBV18 and TRBJ1-1, with 9 bases matching TRBD1. The junction had 8 bases not matched to a gene; V was cut back by 5 bases and J by 1 base. The CDR3 covers 16 residues. Per germline, CDR1 KGHSH and CDR2 LQKENI. Written as DNA, the CDR3 is TGTGCCAGCTCAAAGTTGTCGGGACAGGGGAACACTGAAGCTTTCTTT. As protein: CASSKLSGQGNTEAFF.

This clonotype was observed a few times. The genes are TRBV5-1 and TRBJ1-2; tentative D call: TRBD1 (5 bases). The CDR3 runs to 16 residues. V lost 3 bases to trimming and J lost 3 bases, with 18 bases between them. Germline V gene sequence: CDR1 SGHRS, CDR2 YFSETQ. The CDR3: CASSSAGMGEDYGYTF. The CDR3 nucleotides are TGCGCCAGCAGCTCGGCTGGGATGGGGGAAGACTATGGCTACACCTTC.

The DNA of the CDR3 is TGTGCCAGCAGCTTAACGACACGGAGCTCTGGAAACACCATATATTTT. It translates to CASSLTTRSSGNTIYF. The chain recombines TRBV7-9 with TRBJ1-3; D gene unclear. The CDR3 sequence is 16 residues long. Germline values: CDR1 SEHNR, CDR2 FQNEAQ (reference sequence). Trimming pared 2 bases from V and 0 bases from J, leaving 11 bases between.

This clonotype appeared many times. This chain uses TRBV9 with TRBJ2-1; D remains ambiguous. The CDR3 length is 13 residues. The ends were cut back, 0 bases at V and 9 bases at J, with 10 bases in the middle. Germline V gene data show CDR1 as SGDLS and CDR2 as YYNGEE. The CDR3 DNA follows: TGTGCCAGCAGCGTAGGTGGAGTCCGTGAGCAGTTCTTC. Amino acid sequence: CASSVGGVREQFF.

This clonotype has a single count. CDR3 residues: CASRSSGSYEQYF. DNA of the CDR3: TGTGCCAGCAGGTCTAGCGGGAGCTACGAGCAGTACTTC. The chain recombines TRBV12-3 or TRBV12-4 with TRBJ2-7, with 10 bases matching TRBD2. J was trimmed by 3 bases and V by 6 bases; bases with no gene match: 2. The CDR3 length is 13 residues.

The sample holds many counts of this clonotype. This chain uses TRBV5-1 with TRBJ2-2; D is tentatively TRBD1 or TRBD2 (6 bases each). The CDR3 extends over 15 amino acids. The V gene's germline CDR1 is SGHRS and CDR2 YFSETQ. V gave up 5 bases and J gave up 3 bases, with 14 bases separating them. In DNA form, the CDR3 reads TGCGCCAGCAGGTCCGGGGGCGCATACACCGGGGAGCTGTTTTTT. Encoded protein: CASRSGGAYTGELFF.

The rearrangement links TRBV6-1 to TRBJ1-1; D uncertain. The germline V gene has CDR1 MNHNS and CDR2 SASEGT. Between the trimmed V and J ends, which lost 11 bases and 1 base, there was a span of 14 bases. The CDR3 consists of 13 residues. In nucleotides, the CDR3 is TGTGCCGGATTCTACACGAAGAACACTGAAGCTTTCTTT. It translates to CAGFYTKNTEAFF.

This clonotype was recorded a few times. The V call is TRBV2, the J call TRBJ2-5; D is undetermined. The germline gives CDR1 SNHLY, CDR2 FYNNEI. This CDR3 spans 12 amino acids. The germline V and J ends were trimmed by 1 base and 13 bases, with 13 bases remaining between them. In DNA, the CDR3 is TGTGCCAGCAGTGAAGGGCCCCCCAGACGGTACTTC. Translation: CASSEGPPRRYF.

This clonotype was seen a few times. The chain combines TRBV5-4 with TRBJ2-3, with TRBD2 matching over 8 bases. The CDR3 spans 15 residues. The germline gives CDR1 SGHNT, CDR2 YYREEE (reference sequence). The trim removed 2 bases at V and 5 bases at J, leaving 7 bases unmatched. In DNA, the CDR3 is TGTGCCAGCAGCTTAGATAGCGGGACGGGAGATACGCAGTATTTT. It translates to CASSLDSGTGDTQYF.

This clonotype showed up just a few times. The chain has TRBV4-1 and TRBJ1-1, with 8 nucleotides matching TRBD1. J gave up 7 bases and V 2 bases, and 9 bases lay outside the gene matches. The CDR3 spans 15 residues. Germline values: CDR1 MGHRA, CDR2 YSYEKL. CDR3 nucleotides: TGCGCCAGCAGCCAATCCGGGACAGGCGAAAGTGAAGCTTTCTTT. Amino acids: CASSQSGTGESEAFF.

This clonotype was recorded at least ten times. CDR3 nucleotide sequence: TGCAGTGCCGGCGGAGGTACCTACGAGCAGTACTTC. This gives the protein CSAGGGTYEQYF. The chain uses TRBV20-1 and TRBJ2-7; a possible D gene is TRBD2 (5 bases). Trimming shortened V by 6 bases and J by 2 bases, and 11 bases separated the two germline ends. The CDR3 extends over 12 amino acids. Germline lookup yields CDR1 DFQATT and CDR2 SNEGSKA (reference sequence).

This clonotype has ten or more counts. The chain has TRBV20-1 and TRBJ2-7; 7 bases are shared with TRBD1. The V segment lost 5 bases and the J segment 3 bases; nucleotides outside the gene matches: 7. Germline V CDR1 and CDR2: DFQATT, SNEGSKA (reference sequence). The CDR3 has 13 residues. CDR3 amino acids: CSAADRVGYEQYF. The CDR3 nucleotides are TGCAGTGCTGCCGACAGGGTAGGCTACGAGCAGTACTTC.

There are many counts of this clonotype. This chain connects TRBV27 to TRBJ1-2; D gene unclear. Trimming pared 3 bases from V and 2 bases from J, leaving 7 bases between. Germline V gene lookup returns CDR1 MNHEY and CDR2 SMNVEV (reference sequence). The CDR3 runs 13 residues. The CDR3 nucleotides read TGTGCCAGCAGTTTCTCGACCAACTATGGCTACACCTTC. Its protein product is CASSFSTNYGYTF.

This clonotype was seen a handful of times. The chain has TRBV12-3 or TRBV12-4 and TRBJ1-6; maybe TRBD1 (6 bases). The CDR3 has 17 residues. V lost 5 bases, J lost 6 bases, and 20 bases lay in between. The CDR3 loop reads CASSTRRGAGSNSPLHF. DNA for the CDR3: TGTGCCAGCAGTACCCGGCGGGGGGCAGGGAGTAATTCACCCCTCCACTTT.

This rearrangement joins TRBV7-8 to TRBJ2-1, with TRBD2 identical over 12 bases. The CDR3 has 17 amino acids. The V gene's germline CDR1 is SGHVS and CDR2 FQNEAQ. V trimming: 3 bases; J trimming: 4 bases; junction bases outside the gene matches: 7. The CDR3 region has the DNA TGTGCCAGCAGCTTGAGAACCGGACTAGCGGGGTACAATGAGCAGTTCTTC. Translated, it gives CASSLRTGLAGYNEQFF. Complete variable domain (other parts from reference TRBV7-8 and TRBJ2-1): GAGVSQSPRYKVAKRGQDVALRCDPISGHVSLFWYQQALGQGPEFLTYFQNEAQLDKSGLPSDRFFAERPEGSVSTLKIQRTQQEDSAVYLCASSLRTGLAGYNEQFFGPGTRLTVL.

About this clonotype itself: A read error may explain this, as a much larger clone is one base away. The genes are TRBV5-6 and TRBJ2-3; D possibly corresponds to TRBD2 (5 bases). V was clipped by 5 bases and J by 5 bases, with 18 bases between them. The CDR3 contains 15 residues. Germline V gene sequence: CDR1 SGHDT, CDR2 YYEEEE. CDR3 nucleotide sequence: TGTGCCAGCAGGTCACGGGATGGGCGAGGAGATACGCAGTATTTT. Its protein product is CASRSRDGRGDTQYF.

A few counts support this clonotype. The genes are TRBV27 and TRBJ2-1, with a possible D match to TRBD1 (6 bases). The CDR3 is made up of 14 amino acids. V was trimmed by 0 bases and J by 5 bases, leaving 8 bases between them. Germline V gene sequence: CDR1 MNHEY, CDR2 SMNVEV (reference sequence). DNA of the CDR3: TGTGCCAGCAGTTTATCGGCAGGGGACAATGAGCAGTTCTTC. This codes for CASSLSAGDNEQFF.

The V gene is TRBV6-2 or TRBV6-3, the J gene TRBJ1-5, with 8 positions matching TRBD1. CDR1 is MNHEY and CDR2 is SVGEGT in the germline V gene. After removal of 6 bases from V and 4 bases from J, the junction contained 17 bases not matched to a gene. The CDR3 covers 18 residues. The CDR3 protein is CASRRGTRGRLENQPQHF. The CDR3 nucleotides are TGTGCCAGCAGGAGAGGGACCAGGGGGCGCTTAGAAAATCAGCCCCAGCATTTT.

At least ten counts were recorded for this clonotype. The chain carries TRBV5-1 and TRBJ2-7; no reliable D call. V was trimmed by 4 bases and J by 3 bases, leaving 14 bases between them. The CDR3 has 14 residues. Germline values: CDR1 SGHRS, CDR2 YFSETQ. CDR3 loop: CASSAGDRSYEQYF. In DNA form, the CDR3 reads TGCGCCAGCAGCGCAGGCGACCGCAGCTACGAGCAGTACTTC.

The sample holds many counts of this clonotype. The chain couples TRBV9 to TRBJ2-1, with no clear D. Trimming stripped 4 bases from V and 3 bases from J, with 17 bases between. Germline V gene data show CDR1 as SGDLS and CDR2 as YYNGEE. The CDR3 loop spans 16 amino acids. CDR3 protein: CASSSQEYPNYNEQFF. The CDR3 DNA is TGTGCCAGCAGCTCCCAGGAGTACCCGAACTACAATGAGCAGTTCTTC. The whole variable domain, filled in from reference TRBV9 and TRBJ2-1, reads DSGVTQTPKHLITATGQRVTLRCSPRSGDLSVYWYQQSLDQGLQFLIQYYNGEERAKGNILERFSAQQFPDLHSELNLSSLELGDSALYFCASSSQEYPNYNEQFFGPGTRLTVL.

The V and J genes are TRBV27 and TRBJ1-6, with a possible D match to TRBD1 (5 bases). The germline CDR1 and CDR2 sequences are MNHEY and SMNVEV (reference sequence). This CDR3 is 14 amino acids long. The germline V and J ends were trimmed by 4 bases and 10 bases, with 14 bases remaining between them. The CDR3 sequence: CASSYGREASPLHF. CDR3 nucleotide sequence: TGTGCCAGCAGTTACGGCAGGGAGGCCTCACCCCTCCACTTT.

About this clonotype itself: Possible read error: a much larger clone is one base away. The gene calls are TRBV7-2 and TRBJ2-5; 9 bases agree with TRBD2. J gave up 2 bases and V 1 base, and 8 bases lay outside the gene matches. The V gene's germline CDR1 is SGHTA and CDR2 FQGNSA. This CDR3 is 17 amino acids long. CDR3 protein: CASSLVSSGRAQETQYF. CDR3 DNA: TGTGCCAGCAGCTTAGTCAGTAGCGGGAGAGCGCAAGAGACCCAGTACTTC. Filled out from reference TRBV7-2 and TRBJ2-5, the complete variable domain reads GAGVSQSPSNKVTEKGKDVELRCDPISGHTALYWYRQSLGQGLEFLIYFQGNSAPDKSGLPSDRFSAERTGGSVSTLTIQRTQQEDSAVYLCASSLVSSGRAQETQYFGPGTRLLVL.

This clonotype was counted only a few times. The chain carries TRBV28 and TRBJ2-7; 9 bases match TRBD2. The CDR3 is made up of 13 amino acids. V shed 7 bases and J 2 bases; nucleotides not matched to a gene: 3. CDR1 is MDHEN, CDR2 SYDVKM, per germline. The chain's CDR3 is CASNLAGTYEQYF. The CDR3, as DNA: TGTGCCAGCAATCTAGCGGGGACCTACGAGCAGTACTTC. Full variable domain (outside the CDR3, taken from reference TRBV28 and TRBJ2-7): DVKVTQSSRYLVKRTGEKVFLECVQDMDHENMFWYRQDPGLGLRLIYFSYDVKMKEKGDIPEGYSVSREKKERFSLILESASTNQTSMYLCASNLAGTYEQYFGPGTRLTVT.

This clonotype was counted many times. This chain joins TRBV20-1 and TRBJ2-1, with D maybe TRBD2 (6 bases). The germline V gene has CDR1 DFQATT and CDR2 SNEGSKA (reference sequence). The CDR3 consists of 11 residues. With 6 bases removed from V and 5 bases from J, the gap between germline ends came to 8 bases. The CDR3 protein is CSARGNNEQFF. CDR3 nucleotide sequence: TGCAGTGCGCGGGGAAACAATGAGCAGTTCTTC.

This clonotype was detected a few times. This chain uses TRBV29-1 with TRBJ1-1; D unresolved. CDR3 size: 14 residues. V was cut by 4 bases and J by 5 bases, with 17 bases left in between. The germline V gene has CDR1 SQVTM and CDR2 ANQGSEA. CDR3: CSVGSPTRETEAFF. CDR3 nucleotide sequence: TGCAGCGTTGGGTCGCCTACTCGGGAGACTGAAGCTTTCTTT.